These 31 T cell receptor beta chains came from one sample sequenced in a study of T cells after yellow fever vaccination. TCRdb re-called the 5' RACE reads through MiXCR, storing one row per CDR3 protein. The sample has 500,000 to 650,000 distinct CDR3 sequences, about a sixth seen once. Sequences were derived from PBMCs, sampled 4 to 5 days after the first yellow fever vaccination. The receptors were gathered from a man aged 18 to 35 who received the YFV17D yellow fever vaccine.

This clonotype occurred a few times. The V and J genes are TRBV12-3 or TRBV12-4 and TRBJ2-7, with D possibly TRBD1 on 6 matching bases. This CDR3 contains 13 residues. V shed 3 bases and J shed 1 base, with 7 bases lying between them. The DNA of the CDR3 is TGTGCCAGCAGTTTCGGACAGTCCTACGAGCAGTACGTC. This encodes CASSFGQSYEQYV.

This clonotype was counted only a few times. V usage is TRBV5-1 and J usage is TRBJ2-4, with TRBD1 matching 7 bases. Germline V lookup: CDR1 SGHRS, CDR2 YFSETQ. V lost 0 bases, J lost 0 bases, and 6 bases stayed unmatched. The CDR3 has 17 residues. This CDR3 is CASSLDRGKIAKNIQYF. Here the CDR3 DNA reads TGCGCCAGCAGCTTGGACAGGGGAAAGATAGCCAAAAACATTCAGTACTTC.

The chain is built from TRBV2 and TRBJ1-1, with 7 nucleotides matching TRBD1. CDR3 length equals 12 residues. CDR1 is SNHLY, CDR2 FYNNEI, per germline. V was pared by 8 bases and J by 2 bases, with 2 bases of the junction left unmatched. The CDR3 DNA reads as TGTGCCAGCGGGACAGTAAACACTGAAGCTTTCTTT. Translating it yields CASGTVNTEAFF.

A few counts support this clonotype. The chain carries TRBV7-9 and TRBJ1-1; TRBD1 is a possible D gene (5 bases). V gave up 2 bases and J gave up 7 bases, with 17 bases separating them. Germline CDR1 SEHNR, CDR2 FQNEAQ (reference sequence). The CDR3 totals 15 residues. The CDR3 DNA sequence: TGTGCCAGCAGCTTAATAAGGGGCGAACGGAATGAAGCTTTCTTT. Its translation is CASSLIRGERNEAFF.

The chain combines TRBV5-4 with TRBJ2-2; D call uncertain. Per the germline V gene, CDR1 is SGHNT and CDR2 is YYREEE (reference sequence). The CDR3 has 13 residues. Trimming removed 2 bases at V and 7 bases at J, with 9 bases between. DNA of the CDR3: TGTGCCAGCAGCTTAAGTACGGACGGGGAGCTGTTTTTT. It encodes CASSLSTDGELFF. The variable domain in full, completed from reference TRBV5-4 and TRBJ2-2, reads ETGVTQSPTHLIKTRGQQVTLRCSSQSGHNTVSWYQQALGQGPQFIFQYYREEENGRGNFPPRFSGLQFPNYSSELNVNALELDDSALYLCASSLSTDGELFFGEGSRLTVL.

CDR3 in amino acids: CASSSPAPSEQYF. The DNA for the CDR3 is TGTGCCAGCAGCTCACCCGCCCCCAGCGAGCAGTACTTC. The genes are TRBV7-2 and TRBJ2-7; D call uncertain. The CDR3 has 13 amino acids. CDR1 SGHTA and CDR2 FQGNSA come from the germline V gene. Trimming removed 4 bases from V and 6 bases from J, with 13 bases in between.

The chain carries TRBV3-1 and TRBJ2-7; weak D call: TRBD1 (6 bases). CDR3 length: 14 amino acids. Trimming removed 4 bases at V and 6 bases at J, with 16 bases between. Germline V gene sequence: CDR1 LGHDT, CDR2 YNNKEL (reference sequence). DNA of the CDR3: TGTGCCAGCAGCCCGGGGACATTCACGGGCGAGCAGTACGTC. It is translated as CASSPGTFTGEQYV.

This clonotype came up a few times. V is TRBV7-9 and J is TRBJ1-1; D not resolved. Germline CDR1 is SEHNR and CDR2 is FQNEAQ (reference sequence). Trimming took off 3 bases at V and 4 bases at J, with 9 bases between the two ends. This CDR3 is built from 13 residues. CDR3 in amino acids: CASSLSGPTEAFF. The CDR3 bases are TGTGCCAGCAGCTTGAGCGGGCCCACTGAAGCTTTCTTT.

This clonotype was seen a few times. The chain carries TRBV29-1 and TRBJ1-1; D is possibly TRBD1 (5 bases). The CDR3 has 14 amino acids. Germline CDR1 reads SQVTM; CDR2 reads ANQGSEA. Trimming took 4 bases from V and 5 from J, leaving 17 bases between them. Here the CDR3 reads CSVVLLGGKTEAFF. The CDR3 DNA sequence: TGCAGCGTTGTGCTCCTTGGGGGAAAAACTGAAGCTTTCTTT. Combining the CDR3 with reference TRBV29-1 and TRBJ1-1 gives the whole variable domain SAVISQKPSRDICQRGTSLTIQCQVDSQVTMMFWYRQQPGQSLTLIATANQGSEATYESGFVIDKFPISRPNLTFSTLTVSNMSPEDSSIYLCSVVLLGGKTEAFFGQGTRLTVV.

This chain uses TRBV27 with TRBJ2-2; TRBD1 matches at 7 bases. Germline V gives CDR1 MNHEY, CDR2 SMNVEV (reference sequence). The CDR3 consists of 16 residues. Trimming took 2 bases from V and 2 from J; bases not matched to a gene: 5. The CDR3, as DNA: TGTGCCAGCAGTTTAACCGGGACAGTCAACACCGGGGAGCTGTTTTTT. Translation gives CASSLTGTVNTGELFF.

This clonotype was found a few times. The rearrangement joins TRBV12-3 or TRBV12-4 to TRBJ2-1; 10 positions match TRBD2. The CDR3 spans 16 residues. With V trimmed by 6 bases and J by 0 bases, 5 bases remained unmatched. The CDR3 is CASRLSGGASYNEQFF. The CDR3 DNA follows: TGTGCCAGCAGGTTAAGCGGGGGGGCCTCCTACAATGAGCAGTTCTTC.

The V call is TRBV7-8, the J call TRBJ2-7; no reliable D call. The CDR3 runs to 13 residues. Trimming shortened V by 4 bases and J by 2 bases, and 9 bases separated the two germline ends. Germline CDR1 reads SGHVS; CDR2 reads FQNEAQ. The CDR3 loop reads CASSSDITYEQYF. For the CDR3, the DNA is TGTGCCAGCAGCTCCGACATTACCTACGAGCAGTACTTC.

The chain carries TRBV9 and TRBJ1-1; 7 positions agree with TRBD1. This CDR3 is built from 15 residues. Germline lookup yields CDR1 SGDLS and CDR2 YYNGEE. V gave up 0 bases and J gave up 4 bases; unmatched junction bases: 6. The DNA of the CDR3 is TGTGCCAGCAGCGTAGAAGGGGGCGGCGGCACTGAAGCTTTCTTT. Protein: CASSVEGGGGTEAFF.

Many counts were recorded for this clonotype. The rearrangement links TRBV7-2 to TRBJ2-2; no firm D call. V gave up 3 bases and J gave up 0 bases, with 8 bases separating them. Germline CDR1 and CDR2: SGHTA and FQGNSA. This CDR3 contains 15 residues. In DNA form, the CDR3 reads TGTGCCAGCAGCTTTCAGGCCTCGAACACCGGGGAGCTGTTTTTT. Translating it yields CASSFQASNTGELFF.

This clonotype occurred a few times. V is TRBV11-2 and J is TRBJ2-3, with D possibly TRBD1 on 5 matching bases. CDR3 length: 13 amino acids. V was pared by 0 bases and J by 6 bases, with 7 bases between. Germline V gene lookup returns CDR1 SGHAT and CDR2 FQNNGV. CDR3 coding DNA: TGTGCCAGCAGCTTAGATCCAGGGGATACGCAGTATTTT. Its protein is CASSLDPGDTQYF. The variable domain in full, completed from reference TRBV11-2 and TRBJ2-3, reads EAGVAQSPRYKIIEKRQSVAFWCNPISGHATLYWYQQILGQGPKLLIQFQNNGVVDDSQLPKDRFSAERLKGVDSTLKIQPAKLEDSAVYLCASSLDPGDTQYFGPGTRLTVL.

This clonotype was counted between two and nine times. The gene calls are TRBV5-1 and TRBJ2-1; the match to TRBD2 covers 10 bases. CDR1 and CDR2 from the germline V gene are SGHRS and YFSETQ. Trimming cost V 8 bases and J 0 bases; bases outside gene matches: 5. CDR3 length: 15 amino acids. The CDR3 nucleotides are TGCGCCAGTCTAGCGGGGGTGAACTCCTACAATGAGCAGTTCTTC. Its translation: CASLAGVNSYNEQFF.

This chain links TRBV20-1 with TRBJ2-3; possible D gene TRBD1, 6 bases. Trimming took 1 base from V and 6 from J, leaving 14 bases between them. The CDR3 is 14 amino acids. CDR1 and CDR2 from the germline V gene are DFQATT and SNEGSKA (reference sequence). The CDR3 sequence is CSARVFAGADTQYF. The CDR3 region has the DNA TGCAGTGCTAGAGTGTTTGCAGGGGCGGATACGCAGTATTTT.

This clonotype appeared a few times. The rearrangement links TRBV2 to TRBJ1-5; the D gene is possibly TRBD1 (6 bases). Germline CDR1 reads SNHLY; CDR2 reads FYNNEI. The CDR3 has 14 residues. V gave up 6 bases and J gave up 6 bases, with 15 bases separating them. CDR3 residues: CASRDSGIVQPQHF. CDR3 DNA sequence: TGTGCCAGCAGGGACAGTGGCATCGTTCAGCCCCAGCATTTT.

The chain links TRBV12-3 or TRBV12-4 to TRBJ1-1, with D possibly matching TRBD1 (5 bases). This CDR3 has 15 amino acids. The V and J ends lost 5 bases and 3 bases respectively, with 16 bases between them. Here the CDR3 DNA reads TGTGCCAGCAGTCTACGCGGGGCTTGGTACACTGAAGCTTTCTTT. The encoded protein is CASSLRGAWYTEAFF.

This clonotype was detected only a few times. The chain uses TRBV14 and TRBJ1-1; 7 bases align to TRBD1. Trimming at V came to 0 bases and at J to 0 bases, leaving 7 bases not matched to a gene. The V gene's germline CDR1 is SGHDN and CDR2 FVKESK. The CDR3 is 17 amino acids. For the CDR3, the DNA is TGTGCCAGCAGCCAAGAAGGGGGCGGACACCTGAACACTGAAGCTTTCTTT. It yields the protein CASSQEGGGHLNTEAFF.

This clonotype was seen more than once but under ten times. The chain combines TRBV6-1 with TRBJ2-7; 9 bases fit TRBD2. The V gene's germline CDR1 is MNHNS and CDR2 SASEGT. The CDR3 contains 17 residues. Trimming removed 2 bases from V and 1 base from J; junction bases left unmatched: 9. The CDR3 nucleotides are TGTGCCAGCAGTGAAAGTCCCCTAGCGGGGAGATCCTACGAGCAGTACGTC. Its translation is CASSESPLAGRSYEQYV.

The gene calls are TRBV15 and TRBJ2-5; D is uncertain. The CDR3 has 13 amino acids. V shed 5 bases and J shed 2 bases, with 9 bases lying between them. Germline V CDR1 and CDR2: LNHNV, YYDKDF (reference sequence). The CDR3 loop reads CATSGTPQETQYF. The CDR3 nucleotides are TGTGCCACCAGCGGAACCCCGCAAGAGACCCAGTACTTC.

The chain's CDR3 is CASSLYGTTNTGELFF. The CDR3 bases are TGCGCCAGCAGCTTGTACGGGACAACGAACACCGGGGAGCTGTTTTTT. V is TRBV5-1 and J is TRBJ2-2, with D maybe TRBD1 (6 bases). The CDR3 spans 16 residues. CDR1 is SGHRS, CDR2 YFSETQ, per germline. Between the trimmed V and J ends, which lost 1 base and 0 bases, there was a span of 10 bases.

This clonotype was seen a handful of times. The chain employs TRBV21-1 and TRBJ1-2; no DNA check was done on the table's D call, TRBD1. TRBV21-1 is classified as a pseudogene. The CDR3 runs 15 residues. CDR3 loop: CASSSHREKADGYTF. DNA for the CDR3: TGTGCCAGCAGCTCCCACAGGGAGAAGGCTGATGGCTACACCTTC.

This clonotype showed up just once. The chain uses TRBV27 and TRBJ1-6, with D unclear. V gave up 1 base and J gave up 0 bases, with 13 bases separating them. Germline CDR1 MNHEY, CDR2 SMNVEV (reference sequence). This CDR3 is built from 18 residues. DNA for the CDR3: TGTGCCAGCAGTTTATTTAGGTCTTTAAGCTCCTATAATTCACCCCTCCACTTT. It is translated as CASSLFRSLSSYNSPLHF.

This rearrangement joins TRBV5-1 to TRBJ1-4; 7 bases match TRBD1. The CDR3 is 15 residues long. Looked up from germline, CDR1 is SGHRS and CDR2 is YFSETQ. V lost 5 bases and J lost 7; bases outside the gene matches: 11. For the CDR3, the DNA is TGCGCCAGCAGTCCCACAGGGGCAGTCGGTGAAAAACTGTTTTTT. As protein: CASSPTGAVGEKLFF.

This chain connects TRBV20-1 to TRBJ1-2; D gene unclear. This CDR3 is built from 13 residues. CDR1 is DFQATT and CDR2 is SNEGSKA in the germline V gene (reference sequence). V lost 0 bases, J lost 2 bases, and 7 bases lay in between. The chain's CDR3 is CSARDPRNYGYTF. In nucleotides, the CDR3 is TGCAGTGCTAGAGATCCCCGAAACTATGGCTACACCTTC.

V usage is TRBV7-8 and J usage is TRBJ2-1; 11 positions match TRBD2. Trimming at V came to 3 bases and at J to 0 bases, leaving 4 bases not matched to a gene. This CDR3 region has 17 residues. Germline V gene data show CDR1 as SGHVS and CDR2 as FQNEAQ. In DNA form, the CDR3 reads TGTGCCAGCAGCTTTTCTACTAGCGGGAGCTCCTACAATGAGCAGTTCTTC. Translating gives CASSFSTSGSSYNEQFF.

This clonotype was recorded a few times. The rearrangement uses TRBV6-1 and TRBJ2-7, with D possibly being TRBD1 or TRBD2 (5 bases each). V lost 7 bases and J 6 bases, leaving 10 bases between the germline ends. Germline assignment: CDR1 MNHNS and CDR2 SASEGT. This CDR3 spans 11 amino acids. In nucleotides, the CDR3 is TGTGCCAGCACCACAGGAGGCGAGCAGTACGTC. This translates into CASTTGGEQYV.

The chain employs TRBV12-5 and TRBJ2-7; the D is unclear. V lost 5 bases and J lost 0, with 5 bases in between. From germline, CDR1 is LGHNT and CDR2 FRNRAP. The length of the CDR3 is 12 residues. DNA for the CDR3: TGTGCTAGTGGTCAGAGCTCCTACGAGCAGTACTTC. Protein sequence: CASGQSSYEQYF.

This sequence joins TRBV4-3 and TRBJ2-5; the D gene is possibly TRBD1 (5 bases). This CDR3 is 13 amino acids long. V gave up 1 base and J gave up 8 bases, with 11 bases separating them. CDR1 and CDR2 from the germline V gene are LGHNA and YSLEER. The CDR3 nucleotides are TGCGCCAGCAGCCAAGTGACAGCGAGAACCCAGTACTTC. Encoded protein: CASSQVTARTQYF.